This T cell receptor beta chain was sequenced for a study of T cell repertoires in cytomegalovirus infection. The overall study: Public TCR beta signatures indicated both CMV infection and matching HLA type.

This CDR3 is built from 14 residues. The germline V and J ends were trimmed by 1 base and 2 bases, with 10 bases remaining between them. Germline CDR1 SGDLS, CDR2 YYNGEE. Points from the study as a whole: CMV carriers having the relevant HLA were flagged by cumulative public TCR beta family frequency.

On this clonotype itself: Its antigen is not known.

TCRdb reanalysed the reads using MiXCR and keeps one entry per CDR3 protein. The table records a few hundred thousand distinct CDR3 sequences, roughly 17% of them present only once. This clonotype was obtained from a human donor in good health (CMV status not recorded). Some clones in this sample may be carry-over from other donors' samples. The sample taken for sequencing was PBMCs. The chain has TRBV9 and TRBJ2-7; D possibly corresponds to TRBD1 (5 bases). Here the CDR3 reads CASSVSGIPYEQYF. Written as DNA, the CDR3 is TGTGCCAGCAGCGTATCAGGGATCCCCTACGAGCAGTACTTC.